What follows is one T cell receptor (beta chain) and its context. Only in-frame clones appear in the TCRdb table, and some are missing; sequencing was by immunoSEQ multiplex PCR. The repertoire holds about 250,000 clones, with roughly nine tenths as singletons. The data are from a study of cytomegalovirus exposure and HLA in healthy donors. Trimming took 4 bases from V and 5 from J, leaving 10 bases between them. CDR3 length equals 12 residues. Germline assignment: CDR1 SGHRS and CDR2 YFSETQ. Material for sequencing was PBMCs. The sequence was collected from a man in his late teens or twenties in good health and CMV-seropositive. The J gene is TRBJ2-7, the V gene TRBV5-1; no definite D call. The CDR3 spells CASSHDFNEQYF. The CDR3 bases are TGCGCCAGCAGCCATGATTTCAACGAGCAGTACTTC.